A single sample gave rise to the 21 T cell receptor beta chains below, sequenced in a study of beta chain features in type 1 diabetes. Study conclusions and caveats: Among all four CD4+ subsets, Type 1 diabetes patients had TCRB CDR3s that were moderately but significantly shorter.

Isolated RNA was reverse transcribed in full, so expressed TCRB transcripts were sequenced. Profiled with immunoSEQ multiplex PCR; TCRdb holds only in-frame clones, not every one. The repertoire holds under 300,000 clones, with around 21% as singletons. Their antigen targets remain unknown. The sequencing input was naive CD4+ T cells from blood. These receptors came from a woman in her thirties or forties with type 1 diabetes.

The table lists this clone with a few counts. The rearrangement joins TRBV7-8 to TRBJ2-1; D perhaps matches TRBD2 (6 bases). The V end was cut by 5 bases, the J end by 6 bases, with 11 bases between. The CDR3 length is 13 residues. CDR1 is SGHVS and CDR2 is FQNEAQ in the germline V gene. CDR3 coding DNA: TGTGCCAGCAGCAGGGGACTCTTCAATGAGCAGTTCTTC. Translating gives CASSRGLFNEQFF.

This chain links TRBV4-3 with TRBJ2-7; D is uncertain. The V end lost 0 bases, the J end lost 0 bases, and 6 bases lay between the germline ends. Germline-derived CDR1 and CDR2 are LGHNA and YSLEER. This CDR3 has 14 residues. The CDR3 DNA is TGCGCCAGCAGCCAAGATTACAGCTCCTACGAGCAGTACTTC. Residues: CASSQDYSSYEQYF.

The chain uses TRBV30 and TRBJ2-7; D unclear. The CDR3 runs to 11 residues. Germline V gene sequence: CDR1 GTSNPN, CDR2 SVGIG (reference sequence). The V gene lost 1 base and the J gene lost 2 bases, with 3 bases spanning the gap. The CDR3 here is CAWSAAYEQYF. Here the CDR3 DNA reads TGTGCCTGGAGTGCGGCCTACGAGCAGTACTTC. The whole variable domain, filled in from reference TRBV30 and TRBJ2-7, reads SQTIHQWPATLVQPVGSPLSLECTVEGTSNPNLYWYRQAAGRGLQLLFYSVGIGQISSEVPQNLSASRPQDRQFILSSKKLLLSDSGFYLCAWSAAYEQYFGPGTRLTVT.

The chain joins TRBV30 to TRBJ2-1; TRBD2 matches at 10 bases. CDR1 is GTSNPN, CDR2 SVGIG, per germline (reference sequence). The CDR3 has 15 amino acids. V was clipped by 1 base and J by 4 bases; unmatched bases: 4. The CDR3 coding sequence is TGTGCCTGGAGTGGAAGCGGGAGGGGTTACAATGAGCAGTTCTTC. It translates to CAWSGSGRGYNEQFF.

V is TRBV28 and J is TRBJ2-7; TRBD2 is a possible D gene (7 bases). Germline V gene sequence: CDR1 MDHEN, CDR2 SYDVKM. The CDR3 totals 14 residues. V was shortened by 6 bases and J by 7 bases, with 19 bases between the two germline ends. In DNA, the CDR3 is TGTGCCAGCAGCCTGGGGGGGGCTGGGCGGGAGCAGTACTTC. This encodes CASSLGGAGREQYF.

This chain uses TRBV4-3 with TRBJ2-1; 8 nucleotides line up with TRBD2. The CDR3 runs 16 residues. V shed 1 base and J 6 bases; nucleotides not matched to a gene: 8. The germline CDR1 and CDR2 sequences are LGHNA and YSLEER. The CDR3 protein is CASSQAAFGTSNEQFF. The CDR3 coding sequence is TGCGCCAGCAGCCAAGCAGCCTTTGGGACTAGCAATGAGCAGTTCTTC.

This clone has a handful of counts. J is TRBJ2-7 and V is TRBV7-2; TRBD2 matches 10 bases. The trim removed 0 bases at V and 1 base at J, leaving 6 bases unmatched. The CDR3 totals 17 residues. Germline values: CDR1 SGHTA, CDR2 FQGNSA. The CDR3 region is CASSLALASGSSYEQYF. Written as DNA, the CDR3 is TGTGCCAGCAGCTTAGCGTTAGCTAGCGGGAGTTCCTACGAGCAGTACTTC.

This clone has a handful of counts. The chain carries TRBV5-4 and TRBJ1-5; D unresolved. CDR3 size: 19 residues. The germline V gene has CDR1 SGHNT and CDR2 YYREEE (reference sequence). V was pared by 4 bases and J by 1 base, with 24 bases between. CDR3 nucleotide sequence: TGTGCCAGCAGCATGGAAATGATGGGCAGCGGTAGGAGCAATCAGCCCCAGCATTTT. It translates to CASSMEMMGSGRSNQPQHF.

CDR3 residues: CSVAGTRTGTYEQYF. CDR3 DNA sequence: TGCAGCGTTGCCGGAACCCGAACAGGGACCTACGAGCAGTACTTC. The chain couples TRBV29-1 to TRBJ2-7; perhaps TRBD1 as D (6 bases). This CDR3 has 15 amino acids. CDR1 is SQVTM and CDR2 is ANQGSEA in the germline V gene. Trimming took off 4 bases at V and 2 bases at J, with 18 bases between the two ends.

A few counts support this clone. V gene TRBV7-2 combines with J gene TRBJ2-1, with D perhaps TRBD2 (6 bases). The CDR3 consists of 15 residues. The germline V and J ends were trimmed by 7 bases and 6 bases, with 19 bases remaining between them. The germline gives CDR1 SGHTA, CDR2 FQGNSA. Written as DNA, the CDR3 is TGTGCCAGCATAATCCAGGCGGGGAGCTTCAATGAGCAGTTCTTC. This codes for CASIIQAGSFNEQFF.

Remarks on this clone: This same CDR3 is encoded by further DNA sequences in the sample. The chain joins TRBV7-2 to TRBJ2-5; D remains ambiguous. CDR3 length: 12 residues. From germline, CDR1 is SGHTA and CDR2 FQGNSA. The V and J ends lost 1 base and 5 bases respectively, with 5 bases between them. This CDR3 is CASSLGRETQYF. The CDR3 DNA reads as TGTGCCAGCAGCTTAGGGCGGGAGACCCAGTACTTC.

The chain employs TRBV18 and TRBJ1-5; TRBD1 is a possible D gene (5 bases). This CDR3 has 14 amino acids. V was cut by 6 bases and J by 4 bases, with 13 bases left in between. In germline, CDR1 is KGHSH, CDR2 LQKENI. In DNA, the CDR3 is TGTGCCAGCTCCATCGACAGTATAAATCAGCCCCAGCATTTT. This encodes CASSIDSINQPQHF.

This chain links TRBV7-2 with TRBJ2-2; D may be TRBD1 (5 bases). The CDR3 loop spans 15 amino acids. Per germline, CDR1 SGHTA and CDR2 FQGNSA. V was pared by 4 bases and J by 6 bases, with 15 bases between. The CDR3 is CASSWGTLPSGELFF. As DNA, the CDR3 is TGTGCCAGCAGCTGGGGCACCCTTCCGTCCGGGGAGCTGTTTTTT.

V and J are TRBV4-3 and TRBJ2-1; possible D gene TRBD2, 5 bases. The V and J ends lost 0 bases and 13 bases respectively, with 13 bases between them. The CDR3 contains 13 residues. From germline, CDR1 is LGHNA and CDR2 YSLEER. In DNA, the CDR3 is TGCGCCAGCAGCCAAGACGAAGAAGCGGCCCAGTTCTTC. This codes for CASSQDEEAAQFF.

V is TRBV9 and J is TRBJ2-1, with 7 nucleotides matching TRBD2. Trimming cost V 4 bases and J 5 bases; bases outside gene matches: 18. Per germline, CDR1 SGDLS and CDR2 YYNGEE. This CDR3 has 18 amino acids. In DNA form, the CDR3 reads TGTGCCAGCAGCCCCTCCCCGGGGCCCGGACTAGGGCACAATGAGCAGTTCTTC. This sequence encodes CASSPSPGPGLGHNEQFF.

The V and J genes are TRBV5-1 and TRBJ1-1, with unresolved D. Trimming removed 3 bases at V and 1 base at J, with 10 bases between. This CDR3 is 14 amino acids long. Germline loops: CDR1 SGHRS, CDR2 YFSETQ. The CDR3 region is CASSSGFSNTEAFF. CDR3 sequence (DNA): TGCGCCAGCAGCTCAGGATTTTCGAACACTGAAGCTTTCTTT.

This clone came up a few times. V and J are TRBV18 and TRBJ2-7, with a weak D call TRBD2 (5 bases). Germline V lookup: CDR1 KGHSH, CDR2 LQKENI. CDR3 length: 14 residues. Trimming removed 2 bases from V and 2 bases from J, with 10 bases in between. The CDR3 DNA is TGTGCCAGCTCACCAAACCGGGGTACCTACGAGCAGTACTTC. Translated: CASSPNRGTYEQYF. Full variable domain (rest looked up from reference TRBV18 and TRBJ2-7): NAGVMQNPRHLVRRRGQEARLRCSPMKGHSHVYWYRQLPEEGLKFMVYLQKENIIDESGMPKERFSAEFPKEGPSILRIQQVVRGDSAAYFCASSPNRGTYEQYFGPGTRLTVT.

J is TRBJ1-1 and V is TRBV6-4, with D possibly TRBD1 on 6 matching bases. This CDR3 contains 13 residues. V was clipped by 4 bases and J by 0 bases, with 6 bases between them. Germline loops: CDR1 MRHNA, CDR2 SNTAGT. The CDR3 reads CASSAGVNTEAFF. CDR3 DNA sequence: TGTGCCAGCAGTGCAGGGGTGAACACTGAAGCTTTCTTT.

V and J are TRBV7-3 and TRBJ2-7, with a tentative D call TRBD2 (5 bases). The V gene's germline CDR1 is SGHTA and CDR2 FQGTGA. Trimming shortened V by 5 bases and J by 1 base, and 15 bases separated the two germline ends. The CDR3 has 15 residues. The CDR3 nucleotides are TGTGCCAGCAGCCCAGGAGGTAGCGCATCCTACGAGCAGTACTTC. It encodes CASSPGGSASYEQYF.

This clone was counted only a few times. This chain uses TRBV2 with TRBJ2-3, with D maybe TRBD2 (7 bases). Per germline, CDR1 SNHLY and CDR2 FYNNEI. The CDR3 runs 14 residues. V was pared by 10 bases and J by 3 bases, with 17 bases between. The CDR3 spells CAMRRGGSTDTQYF. The CDR3 DNA follows: TGTGCCATGAGGAGGGGGGGTTCGACAGATACGCAGTATTTT.

This clone has more than one count but fewer than ten. V is TRBV20-1 and J is TRBJ2-7; the D is unclear. From germline, CDR1 is DFQATT and CDR2 SNEGSKA (reference sequence). The V gene lost 8 bases and the J gene lost 2 bases, with 10 bases spanning the gap. This CDR3 has 11 amino acids. The CDR3 loop reads CSPLGAYEQYF. For the CDR3, the DNA is TGCAGTCCTTTAGGAGCCTACGAGCAGTACTTC.